Below, 27 T cell receptor beta chains from the same sample are listed, as sequenced in a study of blood T cell repertoires in COVID-19. Here immunoSEQ multiplex PCR was the method, and the copy in TCRdb shows in-frame clones only, minus some. Altogether roughly 97,000 clones are present, 82% being singletons, with the ten largest covering about 9.4%. Sequenced material: peripheral blood. These receptors all stem from a man in his sixties or seventies with acute or convalescent COVID-19.

V gene TRBV7-2 combines with J gene TRBJ1-3; 10 bases fit TRBD1. Germline values: CDR1 SGHTA, CDR2 FQGNSA. V was clipped by 6 bases and J by 1 base; unmatched bases: 3. The CDR3 sequence is 15 residues long. The CDR3: CASRTGGASGNTIYF. The DNA of the CDR3 is TGTGCCAGCAGGACAGGGGGCGCGTCTGGAAACACCATATATTTT. Drawing the rest from reference TRBV7-2 and TRBJ1-3, the complete variable domain is GAGVSQSPSNKVTEKGKDVELRCDPISGHTALYWYRQSLGQGLEFLIYFQGNSAPDKSGLPSDRFSAERTGGSVSTLTIQRTQQEDSAVYLCASRTGGASGNTIYFGEGSWLTVV.

The J gene is TRBJ1-3, the V gene TRBV6-5; maybe TRBD1 (5 bases). The CDR3 loop spans 14 amino acids. The ends were cut back, 8 bases at V and 0 bases at J, with 11 bases in the middle. CDR1 MNHEY and CDR2 SVGAGI come from the germline V gene. The CDR3 region is CASRPGVSGNTIYF. The CDR3 DNA sequence: TGTGCCAGCCGGCCGGGGGTCTCTGGAAACACCATATATTTT.

This clone was seen a single time. The V gene is TRBV19, the J gene TRBJ2-2; D is unclear. This CDR3 comprises 12 residues. V was shortened by 5 bases and J by 6 bases, with 7 bases between the two germline ends. Per germline, CDR1 LNHDA and CDR2 SQIVND (reference sequence). The CDR3 DNA sequence: TGTGCCAGTAGTGTCCAGTCCGGGGAGCTGTTTTTT. Its protein product is CASSVQSGELFF.

The chain links TRBV5-4 to TRBJ2-3; 9 nucleotides line up with TRBD2. Germline V gene sequence: CDR1 SGHNT, CDR2 YYREEE (reference sequence). The J segment lost 3 bases and the V segment lost 5 bases, leaving 7 bases of the junction unmatched. CDR3 size: 15 residues. The CDR3 sequence: CASRVAGGPTDTQYF. CDR3 sequence (DNA): TGTGCCAGCAGAGTGGCGGGGGGGCCGACAGATACGCAGTATTTT. The whole variable domain, remainder taken from reference TRBV5-4 and TRBJ2-3, is ETGVTQSPTHLIKTRGQQVTLRCSSQSGHNTVSWYQQALGQGPQFIFQYYREEENGRGNFPPRFSGLQFPNYSSELNVNALELDDSALYLCASRVAGGPTDTQYFGPGTRLTVL.

This clone was picked up one time. The chain carries TRBV5-1 and TRBJ1-1; 8 bases match TRBD1. V dropped 0 bases and J dropped 1; count of bases not matched to a gene: 2. The germline gives CDR1 SGHRS, CDR2 YFSETQ. The CDR3 length is 15 residues. CDR3: CASSLDGQGNTEAFF. CDR3 bases: TGCGCCAGCAGCTTGGACGGACAGGGGAACACTGAAGCTTTCTTT. Full variable domain (missing parts from reference TRBV5-1 and TRBJ1-1): KAGVTQTPRYLIKTRGQQVTLSCSPISGHRSVSWYQQTPGQGLQFLFEYFSETQRNKGNFPGRFSGRQFSNSRSEMNVSTLELGDSALYLCASSLDGQGNTEAFFGQGTRLTVV.

This chain uses TRBV29-1 with TRBJ2-5; 7 nucleotides match TRBD1. CDR3 length equals 12 residues. Germline CDR1 SQVTM, CDR2 ANQGSEA. Losses at the gene ends were 6 bases for V and 2 bases for J; bases not matched to a gene: 3. The CDR3 DNA reads TGCAGCGTACGACAGGGTCAAGAGACCCAGTACTTC. This gives the protein CSVRQGQETQYF.

The chain carries TRBV19 and TRBJ1-5; D is uncertain. The CDR3 extends over 15 amino acids. The V gene's germline CDR1 is LNHDA and CDR2 SQIVND (reference sequence). The ends were cut back, 0 bases at V and 1 base at J, with 7 bases in the middle. CDR3 loop: CASSIDRVSNQPQHF. The CDR3 DNA follows: TGTGCCAGTAGTATAGATCGGGTAAGCAATCAGCCCCAGCATTTT.

This clone has only one observation. The chain has TRBV2 and TRBJ1-1; maybe TRBD1 (6 bases). CDR3 length equals 15 residues. Germline values: CDR1 SNHLY, CDR2 FYNNEI. The V gene lost 7 bases and the J gene lost 1 base, with 16 bases spanning the gap. This chain's CDR3 is CASKGNRAQNTEAFF. CDR3 nucleotides: TGTGCCAGCAAGGGGAACAGGGCCCAGAACACTGAAGCTTTCTTT.

The V gene is TRBV7-6, the J gene TRBJ1-3; D not resolved. Germline V gene data show CDR1 as SGHVS and CDR2 as FNYEAQ. The CDR3 has 14 amino acids. V was clipped by 5 bases and J by 0 bases, with 8 bases between them. The CDR3 here is CASSTGNSGNTIYF. The CDR3 DNA sequence: TGTGCCAGCAGCACCGGGAACTCTGGAAACACCATATATTTT.

The table lists this clone with a count of one. V and J are TRBV9 and TRBJ2-3; possible D gene TRBD2, 5 bases. Germline V CDR1 and CDR2: SGDLS, YYNGEE. The V and J ends lost 5 bases and 6 bases respectively, with 16 bases between them. The CDR3 has 14 amino acids. CDR3 in DNA: TGTGCCAGCAGTTTTAACGGGATGGGGGATACGCAGTATTTT. Translation gives CASSFNGMGDTQYF.

The chain carries TRBV7-8 and TRBJ2-1; TRBD2 matches 13 bases. V lost 5 bases to trimming and J lost 7 bases; unmatched junction nucleotides: 8. Germline V gene data show CDR1 as SGHVS and CDR2 as FQNEAQ. This CDR3 is built from 16 residues. The CDR3 loop reads CASSPRLAGGGNEQFF. DNA for the CDR3: TGTGCCAGCAGCCCGAGACTAGCGGGGGGTGGAAATGAGCAGTTCTTC.

The rearrangement uses TRBV4-1 and TRBJ1-5, with 7 bases aligning to TRBD1. This CDR3 is 15 amino acids long. V was pared by 2 bases and J by 7 bases, with 8 bases of the junction left unmatched. The germline V gene has CDR1 MGHRA and CDR2 YSYEKL. DNA of the CDR3: TGCGCCAGCAGCCAAAGTCGGGACAGCGGACAGCCCCAGCATTTT. Amino acids: CASSQSRDSGQPQHF.

V and J are TRBV18 and TRBJ1-5; a possible D gene is TRBD1 (6 bases). V was clipped by 3 bases and J by 1 base, with 10 bases between them. Germline CDR1 is KGHSH and CDR2 is LQKENI. The CDR3 totals 15 residues. This CDR3 is CASSPGHLSNQPQHF. The CDR3 coding sequence is TGTGCCAGCTCACCGGGACACCTAAGCAATCAGCCCCAGCATTTT.

For the CDR3, the DNA is TGTGCCAGCAGCTTAACAGGGGCCACTGAAGCTTTCTTT. As protein: CASSLTGATEAFF. This sequence joins TRBV5-4 and TRBJ1-1; 7 bases are shared with TRBD1. Germline CDR1 and CDR2: SGHNT and YYREEE (reference sequence). The CDR3 spans 13 residues. V shed 2 bases and J 4 bases; nucleotides not matched to a gene: 2. The complete variable domain, with remaining parts taken from reference TRBV5-4 and TRBJ1-1, reads ETGVTQSPTHLIKTRGQQVTLRCSSQSGHNTVSWYQQALGQGPQFIFQYYREEENGRGNFPPRFSGLQFPNYSSELNVNALELDDSALYLCASSLTGATEAFFGQGTRLTVV.

This chain uses TRBV24-1 with TRBJ2-2; the D gene is possibly TRBD1 (5 bases). Trimming took off 3 bases at V and 1 base at J, with 8 bases between the two ends. Germline assignment: CDR1 KGHDR and CDR2 SFDVKD. CDR3 length: 15 residues. In nucleotides, the CDR3 is TGTGCCACCAGTGATCAAGGGGTGAACACCGGGGAGCTGTTTTTT. Translated: CATSDQGVNTGELFF.

The V and J genes are TRBV5-1 and TRBJ2-7; 11 bases align to TRBD2. The CDR3 has 19 residues. CDR1 is SGHRS, CDR2 YFSETQ, per germline. With V trimmed by 0 bases and J by 3 bases, 14 bases remained unmatched. CDR3 bases: TGCGCCAGCAGCTTGGCCGGGACTAGCGGTGGGGGCCTTATCTACGAGCAGTACTTC. Translated, it gives CASSLAGTSGGGLIYEQYF.

This chain connects TRBV6-5 to TRBJ2-5, with D possibly being TRBD2 (7 bases). V was clipped by 5 bases and J by 4 bases, with 14 bases between them. Germline-derived CDR1 and CDR2 are MNHEY and SVGAGI. The CDR3 has 14 residues. CDR3 protein: CASSPGGGGETQYF. The CDR3 DNA sequence: TGTGCCAGCAGTCCAGGAGGGGGGGGAGAGACCCAGTACTTC.

This clone was seen just once. V usage is TRBV29-1 and J usage is TRBJ2-7, with 8 bases fitting TRBD2. V lost 4 bases to trimming and J lost 2 bases; unmatched junction nucleotides: 4. This CDR3 region has 13 residues. Looked up from germline, CDR1 is SQVTM and CDR2 is ANQGSEA. The CDR3, as DNA: TGCAGCGTTGCTACTAGCGGAGCCTACGAGCAGTACTTC. Translating it yields CSVATSGAYEQYF.

The chain has TRBV9 and TRBJ2-3, with TRBD2 matching over 7 bases. Per germline, CDR1 SGDLS and CDR2 YYNGEE. This CDR3 spans 15 amino acids. Trimming cost V 3 bases and J 0 bases; bases outside gene matches: 4. CDR3 region: CASSGGGGSTDTQYF. The CDR3 region has the DNA TGTGCCAGCAGCGGTGGGGGGGGAAGCACAGATACGCAGTATTTT.

This clone was observed once. This sequence joins TRBV28 and TRBJ2-2; 10 bases agree with TRBD2. J was trimmed by 4 bases and V by 5 bases; bases with no gene match: 4. CDR3 length: 15 residues. Germline CDR1 and CDR2: MDHEN and SYDVKM. The CDR3 loop is CASSPSGGSTGELFF. The CDR3 DNA sequence: TGTGCCAGCAGTCCTAGCGGGGGTAGCACCGGGGAGCTGTTTTTT. Variable domain in full (rest from reference TRBV28 and TRBJ2-2): DVKVTQSSRYLVKRTGEKVFLECVQDMDHENMFWYRQDPGLGLRLIYFSYDVKMKEKGDIPEGYSVSREKKERFSLILESASTNQTSMYLCASSPSGGSTGELFFGEGSRLTVL.

The chain couples TRBV9 to TRBJ2-1, with 8 bases fitting TRBD1. The junction had 3 bases not matched to a gene; V was cut back by 1 base and J by 3 bases. The germline CDR1 and CDR2 sequences are SGDLS and YYNGEE. This CDR3 comprises 15 residues. The CDR3 here is CASSVTGGYYNEQFF. The CDR3 region has the DNA TGTGCCAGCAGCGTAACAGGGGGGTACTACAATGAGCAGTTCTTC.

The gene calls are TRBV2 and TRBJ2-3; D perhaps matches TRBD2 (5 bases). CDR3 length: 14 amino acids. V lost 3 bases to trimming and J lost 1 base, with 8 bases between them. Germline lookup yields CDR1 SNHLY and CDR2 FYNNEI. In DNA form, the CDR3 reads TGTGCCAGCAGTGAGGCGAGGGGCACAGATACGCAGTATTTT. Encoded protein: CASSEARGTDTQYF.

This clone has only a few counts. The chain uses TRBV30 and TRBJ1-4, with 8 nucleotides matching TRBD1. V gave up 2 bases and J gave up 7 bases; unmatched junction bases: 12. CDR1 and CDR2 (germline): GTSNPN, SVGIG (reference sequence). The CDR3 is 16 amino acids. Here the CDR3 DNA reads TGTGCCTGGAGTTCTAAACGACAGGGGTTGGCTGAAAAACTGTTTTTT. It codes for CAWSSKRQGLAEKLFF.

The chain joins TRBV3-1 (or the pseudogene TRBV3-2) to TRBJ2-7; a possible D gene is TRBD2 (5 bases). Germline CDR1 LGHDT, CDR2 YNNKEL (reference sequence). This CDR3 region has 13 residues. V shed 4 bases and J shed 2 bases, with 9 bases lying between them. The CDR3 bases are TGTGCCAGCAGCCGAATGAGGGCCTACGAGCAGTACTTC. Protein: CASSRMRAYEQYF.

This clone was seen a handful of times. The genes are TRBV11-1 and TRBJ2-1, with 12 bases matching TRBD2. Germline V gene data show CDR1 as SGHAT and CDR2 as FQDESV (reference sequence). V shed 5 bases and J 6 bases; nucleotides not matched to a gene: 5. The length of the CDR3 is 15 residues. CDR3 coding DNA: TGTGCCAGCAGCCGGACTAGCGGGGTTCTCAATGAGCAGTTCTTC. As protein: CASSRTSGVLNEQFF.

This chain connects TRBV27 to TRBJ1-2; weak D call: TRBD1 (6 bases). This CDR3 region has 14 residues. Trimming took 5 bases from V and 10 from J, leaving 20 bases between them. Germline assignment: CDR1 MNHEY and CDR2 SMNVEV (reference sequence). CDR3 sequence (DNA): TGTGCCAGCAGTACCATCCGGGACACGAAGGCCTACACCTTC. This codes for CASSTIRDTKAYTF.

V usage is TRBV18 and J usage is TRBJ1-3, with D hard to call. The CDR3 covers 16 residues. Trimming shortened V by 0 bases and J by 0 bases, and 9 bases separated the two germline ends. CDR1 is KGHSH, CDR2 LQKENI, per germline. Written as DNA, the CDR3 is TGTGCCAGCTCACCACCGGCCGCCAGCTCTGGAAACACCATATATTTT. Protein sequence: CASSPPAASSGNTIYF. The variable domain in full, completed from reference TRBV18 and TRBJ1-3, reads NAGVMQNPRHLVRRRGQEARLRCSPMKGHSHVYWYRQLPEEGLKFMVYLQKENIIDESGMPKERFSAEFPKEGPSILRIQQVVRGDSAAYFCASSPPAASSGNTIYFGEGSWLTVV.